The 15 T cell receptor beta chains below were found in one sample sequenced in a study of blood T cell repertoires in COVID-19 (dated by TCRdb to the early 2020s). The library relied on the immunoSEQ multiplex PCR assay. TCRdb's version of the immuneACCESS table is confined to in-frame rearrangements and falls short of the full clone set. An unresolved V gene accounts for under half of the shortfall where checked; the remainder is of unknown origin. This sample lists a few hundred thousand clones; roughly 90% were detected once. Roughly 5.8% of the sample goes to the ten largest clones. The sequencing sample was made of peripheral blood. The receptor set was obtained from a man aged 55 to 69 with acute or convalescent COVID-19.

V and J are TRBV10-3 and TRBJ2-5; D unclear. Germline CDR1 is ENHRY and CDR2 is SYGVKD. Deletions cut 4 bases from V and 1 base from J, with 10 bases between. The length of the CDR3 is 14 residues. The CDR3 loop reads CAISGPSPQETQYF. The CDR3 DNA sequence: TGTGCCATCAGTGGGCCCTCACCCCAAGAGACCCAGTACTTC.

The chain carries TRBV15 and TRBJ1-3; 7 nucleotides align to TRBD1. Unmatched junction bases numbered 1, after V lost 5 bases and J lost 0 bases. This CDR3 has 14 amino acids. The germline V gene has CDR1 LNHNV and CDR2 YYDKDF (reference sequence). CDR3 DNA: TGTGCCACCAGCTGGGACAGCTCTGGAAACACCATATATTTT. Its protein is CATSWDSSGNTIYF.

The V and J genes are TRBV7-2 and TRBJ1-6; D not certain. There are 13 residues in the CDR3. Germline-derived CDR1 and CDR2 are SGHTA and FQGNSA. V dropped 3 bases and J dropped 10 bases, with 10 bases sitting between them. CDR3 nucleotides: TGTGCCAGCAGCTTCACCGAAGAGTCACCCCTCCACTTT. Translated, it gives CASSFTEESPLHF.

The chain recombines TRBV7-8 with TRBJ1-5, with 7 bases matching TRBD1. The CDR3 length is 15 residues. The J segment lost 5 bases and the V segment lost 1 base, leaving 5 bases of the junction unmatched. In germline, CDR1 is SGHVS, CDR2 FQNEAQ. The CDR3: CASSLVGTDYQPQHF. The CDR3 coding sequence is TGTGCCAGCAGCTTAGTAGGGACAGACTATCAGCCCCAGCATTTT.

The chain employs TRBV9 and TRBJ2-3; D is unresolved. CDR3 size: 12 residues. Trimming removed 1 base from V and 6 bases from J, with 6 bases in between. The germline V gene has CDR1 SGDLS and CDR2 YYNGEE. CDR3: CASSVSVDTQYF. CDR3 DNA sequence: TGTGCCAGCAGCGTATCGGTGGATACGCAGTATTTT.

The CDR3 reads CASSPEPTGEYGYTF. CDR3 coding DNA: TGTGCCAGCAGCCCCGAACCCACAGGGGAGTATGGCTACACCTTC. The chain is built from TRBV6-6 and TRBJ1-2; 7 positions match TRBD1. There are 15 residues in the CDR3. Germline V gene sequence: CDR1 MNHNY, CDR2 SVGAGI (reference sequence). V lost 6 bases, J lost 5 bases, and 12 bases stayed unmatched.

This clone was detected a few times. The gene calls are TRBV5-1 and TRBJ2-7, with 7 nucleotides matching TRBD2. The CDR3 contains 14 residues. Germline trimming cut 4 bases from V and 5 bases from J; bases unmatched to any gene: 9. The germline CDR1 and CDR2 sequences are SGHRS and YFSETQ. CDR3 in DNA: TGCGCCAGCAGCGAGCCGGGACTACCGAACGAGCAGTACTTC. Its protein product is CASSEPGLPNEQYF. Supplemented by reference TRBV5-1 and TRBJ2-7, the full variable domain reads KAGVTQTPRYLIKTRGQQVTLSCSPISGHRSVSWYQQTPGQGLQFLFEYFSETQRNKGNFPGRFSGRQFSNSRSEMNVSTLELGDSALYLCASSEPGLPNEQYFGPGTRLTVT.

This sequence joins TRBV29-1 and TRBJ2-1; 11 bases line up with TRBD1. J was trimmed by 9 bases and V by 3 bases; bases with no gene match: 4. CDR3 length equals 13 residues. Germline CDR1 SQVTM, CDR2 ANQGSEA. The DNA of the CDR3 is TGCAGCGTTGAGGGACAGGGGGTTCTTGAGCAGTTCTTC. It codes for CSVEGQGVLEQFF.

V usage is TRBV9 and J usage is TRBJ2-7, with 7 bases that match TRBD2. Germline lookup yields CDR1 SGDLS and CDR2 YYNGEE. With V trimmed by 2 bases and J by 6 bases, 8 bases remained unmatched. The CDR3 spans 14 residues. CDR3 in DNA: TGTGCCAGCAGCGTCTTAGCGGGTGCGGGCGAGCAGTACTTC. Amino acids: CASSVLAGAGEQYF.

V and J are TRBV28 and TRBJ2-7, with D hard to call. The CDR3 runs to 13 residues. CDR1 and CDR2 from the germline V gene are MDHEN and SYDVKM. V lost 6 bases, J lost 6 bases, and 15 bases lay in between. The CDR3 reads CASSSHSGSEQYF. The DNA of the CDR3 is TGTGCCAGCAGCTCCCATTCAGGCTCCGAGCAGTACTTC.

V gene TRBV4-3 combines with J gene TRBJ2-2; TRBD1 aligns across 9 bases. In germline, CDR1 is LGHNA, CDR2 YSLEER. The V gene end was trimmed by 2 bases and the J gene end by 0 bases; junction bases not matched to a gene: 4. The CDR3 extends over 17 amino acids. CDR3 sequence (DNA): TGCGCCAGCAGCCAACTGACAGGGGGGGCGAACACCGGGGAGCTGTTTTTT. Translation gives CASSQLTGGANTGELFF.

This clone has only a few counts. CDR3 sequence reads: CSVAPSLAGPPYEQYF. As DNA, the CDR3 is TGCAGCGTTGCCCCTTCACTAGCGGGGCCACCCTACGAGCAGTACTTC. V gene TRBV29-1 combines with J gene TRBJ2-7; 10 nucleotides align to TRBD2. This CDR3 is 16 amino acids long. J gave up 2 bases and V 4 bases, and 11 bases lay outside the gene matches. Germline values: CDR1 SQVTM, CDR2 ANQGSEA.

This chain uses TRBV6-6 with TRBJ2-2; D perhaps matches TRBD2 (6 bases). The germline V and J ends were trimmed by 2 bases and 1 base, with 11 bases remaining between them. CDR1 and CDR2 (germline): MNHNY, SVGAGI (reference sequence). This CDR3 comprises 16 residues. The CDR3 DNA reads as TGTGCCAGCAGTTACCCCACAGCGGGGAACACCGGGGAGCTGTTTTTT. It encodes CASSYPTAGNTGELFF.

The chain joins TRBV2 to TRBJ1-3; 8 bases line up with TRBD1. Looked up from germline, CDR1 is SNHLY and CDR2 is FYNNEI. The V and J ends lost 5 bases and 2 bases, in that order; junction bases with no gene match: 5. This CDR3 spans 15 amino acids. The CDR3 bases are TGTGCCAGCAGTTACAGGGGGGCGCCTGGAAACACCATATATTTT. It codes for CASSYRGAPGNTIYF.

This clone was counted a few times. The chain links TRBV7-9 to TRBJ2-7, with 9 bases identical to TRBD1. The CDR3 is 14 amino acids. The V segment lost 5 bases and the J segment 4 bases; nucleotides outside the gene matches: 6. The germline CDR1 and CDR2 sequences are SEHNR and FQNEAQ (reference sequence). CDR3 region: CASSPSGTGYEQYF. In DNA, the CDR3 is TGTGCCAGCAGCCCCTCCGGGACAGGGTACGAGCAGTACTTC.